These 9 T cell receptor beta chains were sequenced from one sample in a study of molecular identifiers for immune sequencing clone quantification (dated by TCRdb to the late 2010s). Library construction relied on PCR. The sequencer was an Illumina HiSeq 4000. The public reads were quality trimmed at Q25 with fastp and then assembled into clones with MiXCR by TCRdb, keeping productive beta chains. Each CDR3 protein gets just one entry, which takes the most common genes and DNA from the rows behind it. The table for this sample lists more than 450,000 distinct CDR3 sequences; around a fifth of them were counted only once. The ten largest clonotypes hold about 0.8% of the sample. Sample: naive CD8+ T cells from blood, with Jurkat cell RNA spiked in. The cell subset or site label corresponds to: FACS-sorted CD8+CD4-CCR7+CD45RA+ naive T cells. The receptors were sampled from a human donor in good health. Some libraries in this study had Jurkat cell RNA spiked in.

Notes on this clonotype: The CDR3 carries no conserved terminal phenylalanine or tryptophan, so it likely arises from a read error. V usage is TRBV14 and J usage is TRBJ1-1; D might be TRBD1 (6 bases). V was pared by 4 bases and J by 1 base, with 13 bases between. Germline loops: CDR1 SGHDN, CDR2 FVKESK. This CDR3 has 15 residues. The DNA of the CDR3 is TGTGCCAGCAGCCCTCCTCAGGACAGGAACACTGAAGCTTTCTCT. Its translation: CASSPPQDRNTEAFS.

The chain uses TRBV27 and TRBJ1-1, with D possibly TRBD1 on 5 matching bases. V was clipped by 8 bases and J by 4 bases, with 20 bases between them. Germline-derived CDR1 and CDR2 are MNHEY and SMNVEV (reference sequence). The CDR3 runs to 15 residues. CDR3 bases: TGTGCCAGCGGATCATGGGGAGGGAGGGGCACTGAAGCTTTCTTT. Its protein product is CASGSWGGRGTEAFF.

This clonotype has a count of ten or more. The CDR3 protein is CSARVGVAGISGELFF. For the CDR3, the DNA is TGCAGTGCTAGAGTGGGCGTAGCGGGAATCTCCGGGGAGCTGTTTTTT. The V and J genes are TRBV20-1 and TRBJ2-2; 8 nucleotides line up with TRBD2. Looked up from germline, CDR1 is DFQATT and CDR2 is SNEGSKA (reference sequence). The V segment lost 1 base and the J segment 6 bases; nucleotides outside the gene matches: 10. The CDR3 covers 16 residues.

This clonotype was counted between two and nine times. V usage is TRBV14 and J usage is TRBJ2-1; 9 bases map to TRBD2. The ends lost 4 bases at V and 0 bases at J; junction bases unmatched: 4. Germline CDR1 and CDR2: SGHDN and FVKESK. There are 16 residues in the CDR3. The CDR3 DNA is TGTGCCAGCAGCCCCGATAGCGGGAGCTCCTACAATGAGCAGTTCTTC. Translation: CASSPDSGSSYNEQFF.

Regarding this clonotype: Being one base from a much bigger clone, this may be a read error. J is TRBJ2-7 and V is TRBV7-8; weak D call: TRBD1 (5 bases). Per the germline V gene, CDR1 is SGHVS and CDR2 is FQNEAQ. This CDR3 has 16 residues. The CDR3: CASSPGPTVEAYKQYF. CDR3 coding DNA: TGTGCCAGCAGCCCCGGCCCGACAGTGGAAGCCTACAAGCAGTACTTC.

This clonotype was counted ten times or more. This chain links TRBV19 with TRBJ2-7; weak D call: TRBD2 (7 bases). Looked up from germline, CDR1 is LNHDA and CDR2 is SQIVND (reference sequence). The CDR3 contains 12 residues. The V end was cut by 5 bases, the J end by 6 bases, with 11 bases between. CDR3 protein: CASSPGGLEQYF. DNA for the CDR3: TGTGCCAGTAGTCCGGGGGGCCTCGAGCAGTACTTC.

As to this clonotype: The germline gene is not matched at one end of the junction; a read error may be the cause. The V gene is TRBV6-5, the J gene TRBJ2-7, with a weak D call TRBD1 (6 bases). Germline V lookup: CDR1 MNHEY, CDR2 SVGAGI. The CDR3 is made up of 14 amino acids. The CDR3 protein is CASSYSGAAYEQCF. The CDR3 nucleotides are TGTGCCAGCAGTTACTCGGGGGCAGCCTACGAGCAGTGCTTC.

This clonotype was found many times. V and J are TRBV7-9 and TRBJ1-1; D is undetermined. The CDR3 sequence is 12 residues long. Trimming shortened V by 3 bases and J by 1 base, and 3 bases separated the two germline ends. Germline loops: CDR1 SEHNR, CDR2 FQNEAQ (reference sequence). In nucleotides, the CDR3 is TGTGCCAGCAGCTTTTCGAACACTGAAGCTTTCTTT. Amino acid sequence: CASSFSNTEAFF.

This clonotype was seen repeatedly, ten times or more. The chain joins TRBV6-1 to TRBJ2-7; TRBD1 agrees at 9 bases. J lost 4 bases, V lost 4 bases, and 8 bases had no gene match. The CDR3 is made up of 15 amino acids. CDR1 is MNHNS and CDR2 is SASEGT in the germline V gene. The chain's CDR3 is CASSGAGQGMYEQYF. In nucleotides, the CDR3 is TGTGCCAGCAGTGGCGCCGGACAGGGGATGTACGAGCAGTACTTC.